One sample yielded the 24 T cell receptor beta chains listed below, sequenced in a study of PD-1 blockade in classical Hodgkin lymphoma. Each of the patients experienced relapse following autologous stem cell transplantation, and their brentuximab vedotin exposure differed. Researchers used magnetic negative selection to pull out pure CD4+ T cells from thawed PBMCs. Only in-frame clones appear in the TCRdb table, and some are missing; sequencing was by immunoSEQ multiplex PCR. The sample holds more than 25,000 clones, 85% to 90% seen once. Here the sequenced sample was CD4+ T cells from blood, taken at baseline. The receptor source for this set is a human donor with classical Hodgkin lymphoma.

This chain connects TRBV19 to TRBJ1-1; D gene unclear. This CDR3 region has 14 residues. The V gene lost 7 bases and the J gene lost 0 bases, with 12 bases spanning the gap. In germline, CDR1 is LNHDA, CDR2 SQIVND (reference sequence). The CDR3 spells CASTTLEMNTEAFF. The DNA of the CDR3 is TGTGCCAGTACCACCCTCGAGATGAACACTGAAGCTTTCTTT.

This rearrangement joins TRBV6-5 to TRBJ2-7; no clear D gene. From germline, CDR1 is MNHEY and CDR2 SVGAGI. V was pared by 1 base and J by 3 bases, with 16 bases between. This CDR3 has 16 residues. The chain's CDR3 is CASSYFLETSIYEQYF. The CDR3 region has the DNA TGTGCCAGCAGTTACTTCCTGGAAACTTCTATCTACGAGCAGTACTTC.

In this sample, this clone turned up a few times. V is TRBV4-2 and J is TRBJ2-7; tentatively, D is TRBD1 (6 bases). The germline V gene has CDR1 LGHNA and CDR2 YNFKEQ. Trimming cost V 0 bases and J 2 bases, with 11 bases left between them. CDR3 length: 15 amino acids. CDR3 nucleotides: TGTGCCAGCAGCCAAGAGAGACAGGAGGCCTACGAGCAGTACTTC. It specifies CASSQERQEAYEQYF.

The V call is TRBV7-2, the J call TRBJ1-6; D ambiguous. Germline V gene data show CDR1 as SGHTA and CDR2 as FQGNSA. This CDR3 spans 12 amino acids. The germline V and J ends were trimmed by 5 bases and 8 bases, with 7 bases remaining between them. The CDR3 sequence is CASSPSDSPLHF. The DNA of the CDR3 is TGTGCCAGCAGCCCATCGGATTCACCCCTCCACTTT.

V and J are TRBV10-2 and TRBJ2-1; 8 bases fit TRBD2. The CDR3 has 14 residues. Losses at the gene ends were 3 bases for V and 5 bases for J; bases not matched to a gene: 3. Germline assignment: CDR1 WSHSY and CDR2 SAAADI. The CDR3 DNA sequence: TGCGCCAGCAGTGACCTAGCGGGTAACAATGAGCAGTTCTTC. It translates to CASSDLAGNNEQFF.

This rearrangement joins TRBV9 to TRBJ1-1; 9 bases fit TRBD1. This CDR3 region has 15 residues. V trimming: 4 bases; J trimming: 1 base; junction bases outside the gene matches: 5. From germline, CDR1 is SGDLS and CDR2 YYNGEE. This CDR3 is CASSSKQGANTEAFF. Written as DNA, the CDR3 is TGTGCCAGCAGCTCAAAACAGGGGGCGAACACTGAAGCTTTCTTT. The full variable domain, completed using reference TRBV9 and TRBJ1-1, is DSGVTQTPKHLITATGQRVTLRCSPRSGDLSVYWYQQSLDQGLQFLIQYYNGEERAKGNILERFSAQQFPDLHSELNLSSLELGDSALYFCASSSKQGANTEAFFGQGTRLTVV.

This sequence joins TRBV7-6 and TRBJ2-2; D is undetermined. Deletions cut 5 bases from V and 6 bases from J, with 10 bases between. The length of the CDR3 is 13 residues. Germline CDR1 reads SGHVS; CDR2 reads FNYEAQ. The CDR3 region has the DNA TGTGCCAGCAGCCTACGGATAGCCGGGGAGCTGTTTTTT. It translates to CASSLRIAGELFF. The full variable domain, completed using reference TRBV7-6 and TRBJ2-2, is GAGVSQSPRYKVTKRGQDVALRCDPISGHVSLYWYRQALGQGPEFLTYFNYEAQQDKSGLPNDRFSAERPEGSISTLTIQRTEQRDSAMYRCASSLRIAGELFFGEGSRLTVL.

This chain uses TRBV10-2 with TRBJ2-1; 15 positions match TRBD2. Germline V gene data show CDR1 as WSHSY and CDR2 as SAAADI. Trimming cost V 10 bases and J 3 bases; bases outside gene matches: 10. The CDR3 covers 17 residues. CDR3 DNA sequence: TGCGCCACTTCTACCGGGACTAGCGGGAGGATCTACAATGAGCAGTTCTTC. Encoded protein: CATSTGTSGRIYNEQFF.

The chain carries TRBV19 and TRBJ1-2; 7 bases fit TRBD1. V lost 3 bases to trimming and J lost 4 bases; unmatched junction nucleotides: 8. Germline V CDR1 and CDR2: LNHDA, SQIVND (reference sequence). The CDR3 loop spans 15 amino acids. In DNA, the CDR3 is TGTGCCAGTAGTATGCGGACAGGATCAGGCTATGGCTACACCTTC. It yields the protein CASSMRTGSGYGYTF.

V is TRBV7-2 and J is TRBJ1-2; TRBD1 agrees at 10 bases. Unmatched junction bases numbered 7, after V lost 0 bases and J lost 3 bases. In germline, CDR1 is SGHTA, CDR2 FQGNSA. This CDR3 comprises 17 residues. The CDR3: CASSLAGGTGDYYGYTF. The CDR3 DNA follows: TGTGCCAGCAGCTTAGCGGGGGGGACAGGGGATTACTATGGCTACACCTTC.

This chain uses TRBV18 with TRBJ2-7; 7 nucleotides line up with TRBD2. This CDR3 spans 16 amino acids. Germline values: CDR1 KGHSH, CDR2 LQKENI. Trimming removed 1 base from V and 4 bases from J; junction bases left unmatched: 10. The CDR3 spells CASSPRLAGEGYEQYF. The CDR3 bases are TGTGCCAGCTCACCACGATTGGCGGGAGAGGGTTACGAGCAGTACTTC.

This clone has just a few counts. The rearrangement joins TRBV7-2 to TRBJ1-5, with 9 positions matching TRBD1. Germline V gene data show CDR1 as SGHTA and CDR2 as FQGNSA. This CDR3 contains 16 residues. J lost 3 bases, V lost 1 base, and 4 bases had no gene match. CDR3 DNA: TGTGCCAGCAGCTTAGTGGGGACAGGGTCCAATCAGCCCCAGCATTTT. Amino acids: CASSLVGTGSNQPQHF.

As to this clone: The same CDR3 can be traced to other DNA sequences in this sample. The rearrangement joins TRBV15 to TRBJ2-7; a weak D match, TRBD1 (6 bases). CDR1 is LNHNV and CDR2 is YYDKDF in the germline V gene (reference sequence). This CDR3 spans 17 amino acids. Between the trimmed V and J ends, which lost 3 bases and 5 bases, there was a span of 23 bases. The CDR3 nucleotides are TGTGCCACCAGCAGGCTGCTTGATAGGGGGAAGTTGAACGAGCAGTACTTC. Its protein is CATSRLLDRGKLNEQYF.

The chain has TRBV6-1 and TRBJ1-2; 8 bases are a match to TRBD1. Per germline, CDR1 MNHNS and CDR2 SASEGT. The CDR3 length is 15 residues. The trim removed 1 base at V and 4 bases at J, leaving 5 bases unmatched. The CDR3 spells CASSEGRGRAYGYTF. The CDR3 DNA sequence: TGTGCCAGCAGTGAAGGCAGGGGGCGCGCCTATGGCTACACCTTC.

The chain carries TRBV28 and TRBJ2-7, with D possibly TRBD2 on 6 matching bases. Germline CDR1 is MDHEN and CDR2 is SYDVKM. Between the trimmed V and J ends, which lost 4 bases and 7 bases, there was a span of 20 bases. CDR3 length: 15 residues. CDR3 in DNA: TGTGCCAGCAGTTCCCAACCGGGACGCCGGGGGGAGCAGTACTTC. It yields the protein CASSSQPGRRGEQYF.

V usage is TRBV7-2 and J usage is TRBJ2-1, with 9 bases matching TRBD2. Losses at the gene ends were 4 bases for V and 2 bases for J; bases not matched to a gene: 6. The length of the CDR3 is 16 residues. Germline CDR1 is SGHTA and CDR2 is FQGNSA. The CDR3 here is CASSSVLAGTYNEQFF. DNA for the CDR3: TGTGCCAGCAGCTCTGTCCTAGCGGGAACCTACAATGAGCAGTTCTTC.

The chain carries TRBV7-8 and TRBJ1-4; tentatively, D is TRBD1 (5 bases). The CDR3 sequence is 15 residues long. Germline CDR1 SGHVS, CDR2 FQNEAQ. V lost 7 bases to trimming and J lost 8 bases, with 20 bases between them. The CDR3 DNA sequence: TGTGCCAGCAACTTTATGGGACTTAGCGGGGAAAAACTGTTTTTT. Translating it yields CASNFMGLSGEKLFF.

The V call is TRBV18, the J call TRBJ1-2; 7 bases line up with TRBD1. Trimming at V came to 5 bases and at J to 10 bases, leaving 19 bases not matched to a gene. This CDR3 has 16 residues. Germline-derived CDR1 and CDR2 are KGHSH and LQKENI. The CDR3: CASSRGQGRDGLHYTF. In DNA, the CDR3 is TGTGCCAGCTCAAGGGGGCAGGGAAGAGATGGGTTGCACTACACCTTC.

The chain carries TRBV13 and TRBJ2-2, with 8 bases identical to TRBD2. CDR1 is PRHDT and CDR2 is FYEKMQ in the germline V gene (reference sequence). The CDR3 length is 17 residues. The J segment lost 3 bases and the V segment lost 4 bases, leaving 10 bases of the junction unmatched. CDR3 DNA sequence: TGTGCCAGCAGCTCCCCCTGGGGTAGCGGGGACACCGGGGAGCTGTTTTTT. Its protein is CASSSPWGSGDTGELFF.

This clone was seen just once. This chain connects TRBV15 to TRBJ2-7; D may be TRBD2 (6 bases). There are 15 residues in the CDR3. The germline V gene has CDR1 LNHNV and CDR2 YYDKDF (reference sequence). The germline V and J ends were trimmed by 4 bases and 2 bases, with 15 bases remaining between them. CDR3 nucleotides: TGTGCCACCAGCAAGCGACAGACTAGGGCCTACGAGCAGTACTTC. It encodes CATSKRQTRAYEQYF.

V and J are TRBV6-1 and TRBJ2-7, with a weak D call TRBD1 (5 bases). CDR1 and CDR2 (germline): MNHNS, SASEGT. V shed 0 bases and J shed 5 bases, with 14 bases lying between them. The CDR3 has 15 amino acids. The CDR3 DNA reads TGTGCCAGCAGTGAAGCTTCAGGGTTTTTGGACGAGCAGTACTTC. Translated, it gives CASSEASGFLDEQYF.

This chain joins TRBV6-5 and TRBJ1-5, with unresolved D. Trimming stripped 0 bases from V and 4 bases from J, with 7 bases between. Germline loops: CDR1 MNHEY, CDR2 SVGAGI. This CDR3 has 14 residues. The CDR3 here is CASSYSGINQPQHF. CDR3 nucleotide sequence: TGTGCCAGCAGTTACTCGGGGATTAATCAGCCCCAGCATTTT.

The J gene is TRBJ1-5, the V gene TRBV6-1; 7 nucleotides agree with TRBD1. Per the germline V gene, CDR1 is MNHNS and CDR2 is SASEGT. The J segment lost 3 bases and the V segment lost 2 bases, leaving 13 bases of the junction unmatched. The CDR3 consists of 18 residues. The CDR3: CASSELGWGQSINQPQHF. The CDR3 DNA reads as TGTGCCAGCAGTGAACTGGGTTGGGGACAGTCGATCAATCAGCCCCAGCATTTT.

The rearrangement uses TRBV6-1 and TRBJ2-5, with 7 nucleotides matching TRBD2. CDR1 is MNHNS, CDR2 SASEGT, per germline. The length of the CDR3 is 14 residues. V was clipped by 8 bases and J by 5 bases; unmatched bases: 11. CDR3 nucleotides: TGTGCCAGCCTTACCGGGTGGGAGGGGGAGACCCAGTACTTC. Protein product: CASLTGWEGETQYF.